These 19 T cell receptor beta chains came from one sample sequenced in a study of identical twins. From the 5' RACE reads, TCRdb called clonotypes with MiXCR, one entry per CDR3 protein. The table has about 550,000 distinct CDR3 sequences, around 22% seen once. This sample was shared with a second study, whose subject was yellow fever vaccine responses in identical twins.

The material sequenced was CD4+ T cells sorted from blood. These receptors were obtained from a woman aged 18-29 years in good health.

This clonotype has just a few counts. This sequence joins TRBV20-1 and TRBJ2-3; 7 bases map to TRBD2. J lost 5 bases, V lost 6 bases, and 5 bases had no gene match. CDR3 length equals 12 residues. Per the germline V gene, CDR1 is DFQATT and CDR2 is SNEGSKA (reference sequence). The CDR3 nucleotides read TGCAGTGCAAGCCTAGCGGTAGATACGCAGTATTTT. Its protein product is CSASLAVDTQYF.

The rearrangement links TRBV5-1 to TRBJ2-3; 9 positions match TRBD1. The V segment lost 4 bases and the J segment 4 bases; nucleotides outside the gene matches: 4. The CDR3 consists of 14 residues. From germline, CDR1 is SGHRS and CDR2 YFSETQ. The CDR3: CASSPDRGADTQYF. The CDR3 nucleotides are TGCGCCAGCAGCCCGGACAGGGGCGCAGATACGCAGTATTTT. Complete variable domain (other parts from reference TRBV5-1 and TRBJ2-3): KAGVTQTPRYLIKTRGQQVTLSCSPISGHRSVSWYQQTPGQGLQFLFEYFSETQRNKGNFPGRFSGRQFSNSRSEMNVSTLELGDSALYLCASSPDRGADTQYFGPGTRLTVL.

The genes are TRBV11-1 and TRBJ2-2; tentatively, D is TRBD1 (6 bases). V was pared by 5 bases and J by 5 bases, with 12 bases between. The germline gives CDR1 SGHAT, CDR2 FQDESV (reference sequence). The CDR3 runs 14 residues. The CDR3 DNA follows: TGTGCCAGCAGCCAAAGTCAGGGGACCGGGGAGCTGTTTTTT. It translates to CASSQSQGTGELFF.

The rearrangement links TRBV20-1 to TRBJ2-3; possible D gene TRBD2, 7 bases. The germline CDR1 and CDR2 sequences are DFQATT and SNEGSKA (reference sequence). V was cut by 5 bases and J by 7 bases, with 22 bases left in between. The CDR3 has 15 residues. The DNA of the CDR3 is TGCAGTGCTTTTGGGGGAGGGGGGGCATCTTATACGCAGTATTTT. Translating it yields CSAFGGGGASYTQYF.

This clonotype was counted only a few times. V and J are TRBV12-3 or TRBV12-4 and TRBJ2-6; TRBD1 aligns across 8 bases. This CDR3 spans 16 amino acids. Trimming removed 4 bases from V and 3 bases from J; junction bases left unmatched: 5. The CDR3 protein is CASSWTGTFGANVLTF. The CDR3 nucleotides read TGTGCCAGCAGTTGGACAGGGACTTTTGGGGCCAACGTCCTGACTTTC.

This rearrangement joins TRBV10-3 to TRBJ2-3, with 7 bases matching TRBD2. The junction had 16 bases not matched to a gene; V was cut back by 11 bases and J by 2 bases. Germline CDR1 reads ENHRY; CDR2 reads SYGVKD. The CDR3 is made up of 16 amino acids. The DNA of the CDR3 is TGTGCCTCAACGTCTAGGGACTACCAAATCACAGATACGCAGTATTTT. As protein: CASTSRDYQITDTQYF.

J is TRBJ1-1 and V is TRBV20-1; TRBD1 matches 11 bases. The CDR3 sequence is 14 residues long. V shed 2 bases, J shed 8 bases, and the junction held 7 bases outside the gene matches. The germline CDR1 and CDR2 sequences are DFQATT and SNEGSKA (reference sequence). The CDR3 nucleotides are TGCAGTGCTAGACCCCCGGACAGGGGGCCCGAAGCTTTCTTT. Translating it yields CSARPPDRGPEAFF.

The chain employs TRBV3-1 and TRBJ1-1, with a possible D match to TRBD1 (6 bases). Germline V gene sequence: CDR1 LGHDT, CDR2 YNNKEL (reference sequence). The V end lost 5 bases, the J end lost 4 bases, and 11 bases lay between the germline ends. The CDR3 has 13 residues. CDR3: CASSSRQATEAFF. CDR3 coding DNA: TGTGCCAGCAGCTCCCGACAGGCCACTGAAGCTTTCTTT.

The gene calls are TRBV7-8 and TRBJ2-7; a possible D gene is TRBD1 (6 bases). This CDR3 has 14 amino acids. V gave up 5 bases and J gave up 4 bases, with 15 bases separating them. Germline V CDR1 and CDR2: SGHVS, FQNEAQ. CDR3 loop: CASSQGTLPYEQYF. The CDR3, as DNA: TGTGCCAGCAGCCAGGGGACCCTCCCATACGAGCAGTACTTC.

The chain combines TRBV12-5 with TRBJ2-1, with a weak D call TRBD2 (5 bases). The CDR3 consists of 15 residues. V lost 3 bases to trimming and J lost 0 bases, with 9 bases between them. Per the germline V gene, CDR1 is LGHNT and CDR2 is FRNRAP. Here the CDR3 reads CASGFSASSYNEQFF. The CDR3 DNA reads TGTGCTAGTGGTTTTAGCGCGAGCTCCTACAATGAGCAGTTCTTC.

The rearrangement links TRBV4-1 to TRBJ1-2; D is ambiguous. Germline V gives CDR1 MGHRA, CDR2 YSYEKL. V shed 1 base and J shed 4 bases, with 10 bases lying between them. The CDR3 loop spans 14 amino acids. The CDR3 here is CASSQARQPYGYTF. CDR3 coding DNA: TGCGCCAGCAGCCAAGCGAGGCAGCCCTATGGCTACACCTTC.

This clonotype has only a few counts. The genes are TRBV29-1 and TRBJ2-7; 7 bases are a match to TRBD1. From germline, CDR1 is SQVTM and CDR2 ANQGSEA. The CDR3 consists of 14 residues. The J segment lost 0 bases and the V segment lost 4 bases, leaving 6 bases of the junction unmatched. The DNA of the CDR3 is TGCAGCGTTGTTCGGGCAGGGGGCTCCTACGAGCAGTACTTC. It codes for CSVVRAGGSYEQYF.

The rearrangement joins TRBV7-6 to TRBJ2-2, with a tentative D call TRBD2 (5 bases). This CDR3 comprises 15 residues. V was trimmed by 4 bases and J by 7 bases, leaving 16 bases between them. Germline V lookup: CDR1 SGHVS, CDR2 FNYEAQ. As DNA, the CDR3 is TGTGCCAGCAGCTCCAAGCCCCCGGGGTTCGGGGAGCTGTTTTTT. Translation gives CASSSKPPGFGELFF.

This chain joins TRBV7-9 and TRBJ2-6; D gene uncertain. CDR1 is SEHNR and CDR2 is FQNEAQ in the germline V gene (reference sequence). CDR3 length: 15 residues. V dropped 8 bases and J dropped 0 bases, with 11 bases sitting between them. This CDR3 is CASPSGPSGANVLTF. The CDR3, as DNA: TGTGCCAGCCCGTCCGGACCCTCTGGGGCCAACGTCCTGACTTTC.

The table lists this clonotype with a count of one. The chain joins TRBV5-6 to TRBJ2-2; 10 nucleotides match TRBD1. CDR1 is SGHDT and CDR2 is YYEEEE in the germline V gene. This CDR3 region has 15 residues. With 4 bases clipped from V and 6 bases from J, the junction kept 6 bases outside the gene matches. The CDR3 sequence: CASSKDRGTPGELFF. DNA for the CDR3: TGTGCCAGCAGCAAGGACAGGGGGACACCCGGGGAGCTGTTTTTT.

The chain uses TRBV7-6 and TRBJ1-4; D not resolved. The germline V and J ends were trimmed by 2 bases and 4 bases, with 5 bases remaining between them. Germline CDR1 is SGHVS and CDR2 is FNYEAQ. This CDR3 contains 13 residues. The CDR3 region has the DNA TGTGCCAGCAGCTTAAACATTAATGAAAAACTGTTTTTT. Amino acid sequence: CASSLNINEKLFF. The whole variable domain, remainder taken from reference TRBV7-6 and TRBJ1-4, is GAGVSQSPRYKVTKRGQDVALRCDPISGHVSLYWYRQALGQGPEFLTYFNYEAQQDKSGLPNDRFSAERPEGSISTLTIQRTEQRDSAMYRCASSLNINEKLFFGSGTQLSVL.

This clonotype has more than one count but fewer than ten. The CDR3 spells CASQWTGANEQFF. The DNA for the CDR3 is TGTGCCAGTCAGTGGACAGGGGCCAATGAGCAGTTCTTC. The gene calls are TRBV2 and TRBJ2-1; 9 bases map to TRBD1. Germline loops: CDR1 SNHLY, CDR2 FYNNEI. J gave up 6 bases and V 9 bases, and 6 bases lay outside the gene matches. The CDR3 sequence is 13 residues long.

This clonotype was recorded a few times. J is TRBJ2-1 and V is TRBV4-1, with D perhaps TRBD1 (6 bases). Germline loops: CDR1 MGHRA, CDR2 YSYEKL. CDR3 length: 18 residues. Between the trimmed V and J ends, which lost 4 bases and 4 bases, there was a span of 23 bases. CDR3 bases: TGCGCCAGCAGCCCACCGATCCCGGATGGGGGCCATTACAATGAGCAGTTCTTC. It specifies CASSPPIPDGGHYNEQFF.

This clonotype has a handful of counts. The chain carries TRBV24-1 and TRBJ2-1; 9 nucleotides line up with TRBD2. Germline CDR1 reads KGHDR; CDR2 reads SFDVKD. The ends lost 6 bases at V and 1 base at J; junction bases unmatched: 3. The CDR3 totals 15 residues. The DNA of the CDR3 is TGTGCCACCAGTTTGAGCGGGAGGTCCTACAATGAGCAGTTCTTC. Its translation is CATSLSGRSYNEQFF.